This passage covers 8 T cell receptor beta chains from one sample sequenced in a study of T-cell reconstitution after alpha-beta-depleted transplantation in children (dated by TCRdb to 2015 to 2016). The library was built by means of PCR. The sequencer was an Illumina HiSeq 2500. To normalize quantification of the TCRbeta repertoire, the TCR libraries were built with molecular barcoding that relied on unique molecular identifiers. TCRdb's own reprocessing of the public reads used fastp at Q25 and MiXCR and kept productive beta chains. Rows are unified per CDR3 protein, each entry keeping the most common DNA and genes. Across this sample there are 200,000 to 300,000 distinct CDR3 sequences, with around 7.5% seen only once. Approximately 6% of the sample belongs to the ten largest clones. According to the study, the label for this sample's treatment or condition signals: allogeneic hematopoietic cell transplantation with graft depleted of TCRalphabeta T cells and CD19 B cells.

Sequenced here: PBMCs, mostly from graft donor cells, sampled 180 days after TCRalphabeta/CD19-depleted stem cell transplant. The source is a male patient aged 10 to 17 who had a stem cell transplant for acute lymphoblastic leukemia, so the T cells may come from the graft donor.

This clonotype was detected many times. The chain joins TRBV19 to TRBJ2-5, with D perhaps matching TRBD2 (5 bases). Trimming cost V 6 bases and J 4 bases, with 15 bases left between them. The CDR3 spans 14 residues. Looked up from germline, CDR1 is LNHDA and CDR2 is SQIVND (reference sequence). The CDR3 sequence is CASSLPGFIETQYF. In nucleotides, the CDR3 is TGTGCCAGTAGCCTTCCGGGATTTATAGAGACCCAGTACTTC.

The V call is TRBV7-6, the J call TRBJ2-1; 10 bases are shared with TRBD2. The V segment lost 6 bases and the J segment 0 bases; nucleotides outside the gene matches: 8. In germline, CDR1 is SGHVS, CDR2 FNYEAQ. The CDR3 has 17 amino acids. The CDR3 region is CASSPGASGSSYNEQFF. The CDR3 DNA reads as TGTGCCAGCAGTCCTGGGGCTAGCGGGAGCTCCTACAATGAGCAGTTCTTC.

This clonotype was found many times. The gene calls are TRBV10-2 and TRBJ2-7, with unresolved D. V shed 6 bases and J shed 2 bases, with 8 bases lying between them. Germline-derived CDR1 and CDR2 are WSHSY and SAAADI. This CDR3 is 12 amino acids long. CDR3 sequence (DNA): TGCGCCAGCAGAGATTCCACCTACGAGCAGTACTTC. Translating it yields CASRDSTYEQYF.

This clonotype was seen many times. CDR3 DNA sequence: TGCGCCAGCAGCTTCGGCGGGAACACCGGGGAGCTGTTTTTT. It is translated as CASSFGGNTGELFF. This chain links TRBV5-1 with TRBJ2-2; D unresolved. Germline V CDR1 and CDR2: SGHRS, YFSETQ. This CDR3 spans 14 amino acids. The germline V and J ends were trimmed by 2 bases and 1 base, with 6 bases remaining between them.

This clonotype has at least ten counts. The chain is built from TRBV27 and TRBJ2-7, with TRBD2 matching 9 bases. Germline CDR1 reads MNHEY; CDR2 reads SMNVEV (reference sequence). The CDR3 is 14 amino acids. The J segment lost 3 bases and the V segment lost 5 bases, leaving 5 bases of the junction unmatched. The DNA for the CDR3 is TGTGCCAGCAGTAGCGGGGGGCCCCTCTACGAGCAGTACTTC. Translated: CASSSGGPLYEQYF.

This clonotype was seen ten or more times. CDR3 loop: CASSLGGAQRGSTDTQYF. The CDR3 DNA follows: TGTGCCAGCAGCTTGGGGGGGGCTCAGCGGGGGAGCACAGATACGCAGTATTTT. The J gene is TRBJ2-3, the V gene TRBV5-4; 8 bases are a match to TRBD2. This CDR3 spans 18 amino acids. Germline loops: CDR1 SGHNT, CDR2 YYREEE (reference sequence). The trim removed 0 bases at V and 0 bases at J, leaving 9 bases unmatched.

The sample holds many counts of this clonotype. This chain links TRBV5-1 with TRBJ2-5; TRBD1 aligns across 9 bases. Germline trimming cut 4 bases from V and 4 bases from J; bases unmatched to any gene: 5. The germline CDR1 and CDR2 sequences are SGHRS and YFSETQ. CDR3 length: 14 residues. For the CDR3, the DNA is TGCGCCAGCAGCCGGGACAGGGCGGGAGAGACCCAGTACTTC. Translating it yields CASSRDRAGETQYF.

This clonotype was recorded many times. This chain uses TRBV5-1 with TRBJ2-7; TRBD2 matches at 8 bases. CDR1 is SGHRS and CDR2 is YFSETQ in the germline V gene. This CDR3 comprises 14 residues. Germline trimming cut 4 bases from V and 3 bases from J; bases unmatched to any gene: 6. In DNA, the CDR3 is TGCGCCAGCAGCCGGACTAGCAGGGTCTACGAGCAGTACTTC. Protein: CASSRTSRVYEQYF. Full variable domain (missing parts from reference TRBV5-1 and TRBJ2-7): KAGVTQTPRYLIKTRGQQVTLSCSPISGHRSVSWYQQTPGQGLQFLFEYFSETQRNKGNFPGRFSGRQFSNSRSEMNVSTLELGDSALYLCASSRTSRVYEQYFGPGTRLTVT.